This is a list of T cell receptor beta chains from one sample in a study of blood T cell repertoires in COVID-19. TCRdb keeps only in-frame clones here, not all; method: immunoSEQ multiplex PCR. The sample contains 130,000 or so clones, about 86% of which appear only once. The sample taken for sequencing was peripheral blood. Every receptor here comes from an elderly woman with acute or convalescent COVID-19. Both conserved end residues are part of each CDR3.

TRBJ1-1 TRBV7-2 CASSLRANRGTEAFF
TRBJ2-3 TRBV10-1 CASSESRSGGTDTQYF
TRBJ1-4 TRBV5-1 CASSLVGGRGEKLFF
TRBJ2-5 TRBV7-3 CASSPAGQQETQYF
TRBJ1-5 TRBV19 CASSTKAERGNQPQHF
TRBJ2-5 TRBV3-1/TRBV3-2 CASGDSRTETQYF
TRBJ1-3 TRBV3-1/TRBV3-2 CASSRQGRGSGNTIYF
TRBJ1-1 TRBV7-3 CASSASAGGGTEAFF
TRBJ2-3 TRBV11-2 CASSHGTSGAHTQYF
TRBJ2-7 TRBV19 CASSRDRVEQYF
TRBJ2-1 TRBV3-1/TRBV3-2 CASRAKKWTGRYNEQFF
TRBJ1-6 TRBV2 CASRGQGGYNSPLHF
TRBJ2-1 TRBV5-1 CASSLGGPYNEQFF
TRBJ2-1 TRBV5-1 CASSFPGVKDEQFF
TRBJ1-3 TRBV5-6 CASSSWGGRSGNTIYF
TRBJ2-1 TRBV30 CAWAGTSAYNEQFF
TRBJ1-2 TRBV4-3 CASSQDLGGQSNYGYTF
TRBJ1-2 TRBV5-1 CASSLGVNALFNYGYTF
TRBJ2-1 TRBV7-2 CASSLSGSSYNEQFF
TRBJ2-3 TRBV4-1 CASSQEVVPDTQYF
TRBJ2-7 TRBV10-3 CAISVGQDEQYF
TRBJ2-3 TRBV5-4 CASGLTDTQYF
TRBJ1-2 TRBV3-1/TRBV3-2 CASSQEYGGTGPKGYTF
TRBJ1-1 TRBV28 CASSSPGGRSEAFF
TRBJ1-3 TRBV7-9 CASSADSGNTIYF
TRBJ1-1 TRBV3-1/TRBV3-2 CASSQDFMNTEAFF
TRBJ2-1 TRBV7-3 CASSLGGHGNEQFF
TRBJ2-3 TRBV7-9 CASSNHMSGGITDTQYF
TRBJ2-1 TRBV9 CASSVQGLGNEQFF
TRBJ1-2 TRBV29-1 CSVSVRGNYGYTF
TRBJ2-5 TRBV2 CASRLTGGAETQYF
TRBJ2-6 TRBV7-6 CASSPIRGEGSGANVLTF
TRBJ2-7 TRBV6-1 CASSEALGGGNYEQYF
TRBJ1-2 TRBV11-3 CASSLGVSNGYTF
TRBJ1-3 TRBV7-7 CASSLGTSGNTIYF
TRBJ2-7 TRBV5-1 CASSLDSLSYEQYF
TRBJ1-2 TRBV7-9 CASSLAGGGYGYTF
TRBJ2-7 TRBV29-1 CSVSDRSRYEQYF
TRBJ1-1 TRBV5-1 CASSFFDSLNTEAFF
TRBJ2-7 TRBV2 CASSEQGELSSYEQYF
TRBJ2-3 TRBV9 CASSVTLGLAGAEGTDTQYF
TRBJ1-1 TRBV10-3 CATTGSGTEAFF
TRBJ2-5 TRBV7-7 CASSRDRTQETQYF